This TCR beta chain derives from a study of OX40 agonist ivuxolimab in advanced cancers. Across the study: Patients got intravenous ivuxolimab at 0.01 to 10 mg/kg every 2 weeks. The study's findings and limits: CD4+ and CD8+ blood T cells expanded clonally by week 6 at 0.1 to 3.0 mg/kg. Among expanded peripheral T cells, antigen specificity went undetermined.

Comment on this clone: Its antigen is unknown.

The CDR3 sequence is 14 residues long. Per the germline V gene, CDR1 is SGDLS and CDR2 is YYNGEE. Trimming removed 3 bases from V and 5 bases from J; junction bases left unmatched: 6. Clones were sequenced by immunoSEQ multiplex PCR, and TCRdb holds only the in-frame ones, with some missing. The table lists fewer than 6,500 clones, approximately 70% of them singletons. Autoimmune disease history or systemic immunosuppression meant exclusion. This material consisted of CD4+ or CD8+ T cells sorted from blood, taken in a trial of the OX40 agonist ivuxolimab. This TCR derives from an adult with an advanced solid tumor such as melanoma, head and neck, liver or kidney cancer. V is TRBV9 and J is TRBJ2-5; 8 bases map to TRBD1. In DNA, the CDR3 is TGTGCCAGCAGCGGACAGGGGCTGGGGGAGACCCAGTACTTC. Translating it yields CASSGQGLGETQYF.